This T cell receptor beta chain comes out of a study of TIL therapy for anti-PD-1-resistant metastatic lung cancer. Study summary: Tumor harvest preceded PD-1/PD-L1 blockade, followed by nivolumab treatment.

This clone was detected a few times. Its cognate antigen is unknown. The CDR3 runs 16 residues. Trimming cost V 5 bases and J 7 bases; bases outside gene matches: 9. Germline CDR1 MNHEY, CDR2 SMNVEV (reference sequence). General study findings and limits: TIL clonotype persistence in blood showed no apparent association with response.

Sequencing used immunoSEQ v3. This table comes from immunoSEQ multiplex PCR, and its TCRdb copy is limited to in-frame clones, with some not included. The sample lists 55,000 or so clones; around four fifths were seen once. The time point denotes: pre-treatment sample, taken before nivolumab and TIL therapy. Stage 4 NSCLC adults joined between October 2017 and 2020. The chain links TRBV27 to TRBJ2-2; TRBD2 aligns across 11 bases. This sequence originates from a person aged 25 to 85 with non-small cell lung cancer. Here the sequenced sample was blood, taken at baseline. The CDR3 reads CASSTVAGGQNGELFF. The CDR3 DNA follows: TGTGCCAGCAGTACCGTAGCGGGGGGGCAAAACGGGGAGCTGTTTTTT.